Described below is a single T cell receptor (beta chain) sequence and its context. This entry belongs to a study of cytomegalovirus exposure and HLA in healthy donors. About the study: Most donors, around 81% of a few hundred genotyped, fell in the Caucasian-associated ancestry cluster.

The PCR had 60 Vbeta and 13 Jbeta primers. Data came from immunoSEQ multiplex PCR; TCRdb stores just in-frame clones and leaves some out. The sample has around 50,000 clones, and its top ten clones hold approximately 2.4%. Germline CDR1 and CDR2: MNHNS and SASEGT. This CDR3 has 14 residues. V was clipped by 2 bases and J by 4 bases, with 6 bases between them. This TCR was recovered from a female donor in good health and CMV-seronegative. The source material was PBMCs. The chain recombines TRBV6-1 with TRBJ2-6; D ambiguous. The CDR3 DNA reads TGTGCCAGCAGTGAACACACCGGGGCCAACGTCCTGACTTTC. Its translation: CASSEHTGANVLTF.